One and the same sample provided the 23 T cell receptor beta chains below, sequenced in a study of blood T cell repertoires in COVID-19. Only in-frame clones appear in the TCRdb table, and some are missing; sequencing was by immunoSEQ multiplex PCR. The sample consists of roughly 290,000 clones, around nine tenths of them appearing once. Source material: PBMCs or T cells enriched from blood (not recorded which). The receptors were sampled from a woman aged 40 to 50 who had recovered from COVID-19.

This chain uses TRBV20-1 with TRBJ1-1, with 7 bases lining up with TRBD1. With 7 bases clipped from V and 3 bases from J, the junction kept 2 bases outside the gene matches. The germline gives CDR1 DFQATT, CDR2 SNEGSKA (reference sequence). CDR3 length equals 11 residues. In DNA, the CDR3 is TGCAGTGTTACAGGGGACACTGAAGCTTTCTTT. Translated, it gives CSVTGDTEAFF.

The chain couples TRBV6-2 or TRBV6-3 to TRBJ2-2; D gene uncertain. The germline V and J ends were trimmed by 0 bases and 8 bases, with 19 bases remaining between them. This CDR3 is built from 17 residues. Germline V gene lookup returns CDR1 MNHEY and CDR2 SVGEGT. In DNA, the CDR3 is TGTGCCAGCAGTTACTCGAAAGCGTCAGTCAACCTAGGGGAGCTGTTTTTT. It is translated as CASSYSKASVNLGELFF.

The chain is built from TRBV29-1 and TRBJ2-7, with 8 bases identical to TRBD1. V gave up 3 bases and J gave up 2 bases; unmatched junction bases: 3. The CDR3 runs to 13 residues. Germline V gives CDR1 SQVTM, CDR2 ANQGSEA. CDR3 in amino acids: CSVEAGGPYEQYF. CDR3 nucleotide sequence: TGCAGCGTTGAGGCAGGGGGCCCCTACGAGCAGTACTTC.

The V call is TRBV4-2, the J call TRBJ2-1, with 9 positions matching TRBD2. The CDR3 has 17 amino acids. Trimming removed 4 bases from V and 0 bases from J; junction bases left unmatched: 7. Germline CDR1 and CDR2: LGHNA and YNFKEQ. The CDR3 here is CASSPSGVTGSYNEQFF. CDR3 DNA: TGTGCCAGCAGCCCTAGCGGGGTTACAGGCTCCTACAATGAGCAGTTCTTC.

The CDR3 is CASSNLGQGNSPLHF. The CDR3, as DNA: TGTGCCAGTAGTAACCTCGGACAGGGGAATTCACCCCTCCACTTT. This sequence joins TRBV19 and TRBJ1-6; 9 nucleotides match TRBD1. CDR3 length: 15 residues. V shed 4 bases, J shed 7 bases, and the junction held 5 bases outside the gene matches. Germline CDR1 is LNHDA and CDR2 is SQIVND (reference sequence).

The chain has TRBV27 and TRBJ1-1; D might be TRBD1 (6 bases). Trimming took off 6 bases at V and 0 bases at J, with 17 bases between the two ends. Germline V gene data show CDR1 as MNHEY and CDR2 as SMNVEV (reference sequence). The CDR3 sequence is 16 residues long. CDR3 DNA: TGTGCCAGCAGGCCTATGGGGGGGCCCCTGAACACTGAAGCTTTCTTT. It specifies CASRPMGGPLNTEAFF.

The chain joins TRBV24-1 to TRBJ1-1; D ambiguous. Looked up from germline, CDR1 is KGHDR and CDR2 is SFDVKD. CDR3 length equals 9 residues. V lost 5 bases and J lost 10, with 4 bases in between. The DNA for the CDR3 is TGTGCCACCAGTGTTCTAGCTTTCTTT. Amino acids: CATSVLAFF.

This rearrangement joins TRBV2 to TRBJ2-7; 9 bases fit TRBD1. Unmatched junction bases numbered 8, after V lost 6 bases and J lost 2 bases. The V gene's germline CDR1 is SNHLY and CDR2 FYNNEI. CDR3 size: 15 residues. CDR3: CASSETGTGPYEQYF. The CDR3 region has the DNA TGTGCCAGCAGCGAGACCGGGACAGGGCCCTACGAGCAGTACTTC.

The chain is built from TRBV6-4 and TRBJ2-7, with D possibly TRBD1 on 6 matching bases. The germline V gene has CDR1 MRHNA and CDR2 SNTAGT. The CDR3 is 15 amino acids. V was clipped by 2 bases and J by 1 base, with 12 bases between them. This chain's CDR3 is CASSDPQGTSYEQYF. In nucleotides, the CDR3 is TGTGCCAGCAGTGACCCACAGGGAACGTCCTACGAGCAGTACTTC.

This clone appeared a single time. V and J are TRBV4-3 and TRBJ2-7; 12 bases are a match to TRBD2. The V segment lost 4 bases and the J segment 2 bases; nucleotides outside the gene matches: 3. The CDR3 consists of 15 residues. CDR1 and CDR2 from the germline V gene are LGHNA and YSLEER. For the CDR3, the DNA is TGCGCCAGCAGCCTACGGACTAGCGGGACCTACGAGCAGTACTTC. It codes for CASSLRTSGTYEQYF.

The rearrangement uses TRBV6-5 and TRBJ1-5, with D maybe TRBD1 (5 bases). The CDR3 extends over 15 amino acids. Deletions cut 6 bases from V and 3 bases from J, with 15 bases between. Germline-derived CDR1 and CDR2 are MNHEY and SVGAGI. CDR3 sequence (DNA): TGTGCCAGCAGAAGTGAACGGGGGGTCAATCAGCCCCAGCATTTT. Its protein product is CASRSERGVNQPQHF.

The chain carries TRBV11-2 and TRBJ2-1, with a weak D call TRBD1 (6 bases). This CDR3 is 14 amino acids long. Per germline, CDR1 SGHAT and CDR2 FQNNGV. The chain's CDR3 is CAIRWGQRYNEQFF. As DNA, the CDR3 is TGTGCAATCAGATGGGGACAAAGATACAATGAGCAGTTCTTC.

This clone was seen a few times. The CDR3 DNA follows: TGTGCCAGCGGGAACGGACTAGCGGGAGGGAATGAGCAGTTCTTC. Residues: CASGNGLAGGNEQFF. The rearrangement links TRBV25-1 to TRBJ2-1; 15 nucleotides align to TRBD2. The CDR3 has 15 residues. Germline CDR1 and CDR2: MGHDK and SYGVNS. Trimming at V came to 8 bases and at J to 7 bases, leaving 6 bases not matched to a gene.

The V and J genes are TRBV4-3 and TRBJ2-5; 8 positions agree with TRBD2. This CDR3 is 17 amino acids long. Per germline, CDR1 LGHNA and CDR2 YSLEER. The V segment lost 1 base and the J segment 4 bases; nucleotides outside the gene matches: 11. The CDR3 region is CASSQVRWREDRETQYF. DNA for the CDR3: TGCGCCAGCAGCCAAGTCCGGTGGCGGGAGGATCGAGAGACCCAGTACTTC.

This clone was counted at least ten times. The rearrangement uses TRBV9 and TRBJ2-1; 9 nucleotides line up with TRBD2. V lost 0 bases, J lost 8 bases, and 6 bases stayed unmatched. Germline-derived CDR1 and CDR2 are SGDLS and YYNGEE. The CDR3 covers 15 residues. The CDR3 loop is CASSVEASGAYEQFF. The CDR3 region has the DNA TGTGCCAGCAGCGTAGAGGCTAGCGGGGCGTATGAGCAGTTCTTC.

The J gene is TRBJ1-5, the V gene TRBV5-8; a possible D gene is TRBD1 (5 bases). CDR1 SGHTS and CDR2 YDEGEE come from the germline V gene. The V gene lost 2 bases and the J gene lost 7 bases, with 13 bases spanning the gap. This CDR3 is 14 amino acids long. The CDR3: CASSFPGRSQPQHF. The CDR3 DNA follows: TGTGCCAGCAGCTTCCCAGGGAGGAGCCAGCCCCAGCATTTT. Full variable domain (missing parts from reference TRBV5-8 and TRBJ1-5): EAGVTQSPTHLIKTRGQQATLRCSPISGHTSVYWYQQALGLGLQFLLWYDEGEERNRGNFPPRFSGRQFPNYSSELNVNALELEDSALYLCASSFPGRSQPQHFGDGTRLSIL.

The chain uses TRBV19 and TRBJ2-1; TRBD2 agrees at 9 bases. Trimming cost V 4 bases and J 4 bases; bases outside gene matches: 2. The CDR3 consists of 14 residues. CDR1 and CDR2 from the germline V gene are LNHDA and SQIVND (reference sequence). The CDR3 DNA reads as TGTGCCAGTAGTAGCGGGAGGGGATACAATGAGCAGTTCTTC. It yields the protein CASSSGRGYNEQFF.

The rearrangement uses TRBV4-3 and TRBJ2-2, with 7 positions matching TRBD2. Germline trimming cut 0 bases from V and 6 bases from J; bases unmatched to any gene: 10. The germline V gene has CDR1 LGHNA and CDR2 YSLEER. CDR3 size: 17 residues. The CDR3 reads CASSQDAGGSSAGELFF. For the CDR3, the DNA is TGCGCCAGCAGCCAAGATGCAGGCGGGAGTTCGGCCGGGGAGCTGTTTTTT.

This clone appeared a single time. The chain carries TRBV28 and TRBJ1-5; 7 nucleotides align to TRBD1. V shed 5 bases, J shed 6 bases, and the junction held 13 bases outside the gene matches. Germline V lookup: CDR1 MDHEN, CDR2 SYDVKM. The CDR3 loop spans 16 amino acids. The CDR3 loop is CASSQTGTVLGQPQHF. DNA of the CDR3: TGTGCCAGCAGTCAGACCGGGACAGTTCTTGGTCAGCCCCAGCATTTT. The full variable domain, with the rest looked up from reference TRBV28 and TRBJ1-5, is DVKVTQSSRYLVKRTGEKVFLECVQDMDHENMFWYRQDPGLGLRLIYFSYDVKMKEKGDIPEGYSVSREKKERFSLILESASTNQTSMYLCASSQTGTVLGQPQHFGDGTRLSIL.

The V call is TRBV18, the J call TRBJ1-4, with a possible D match to TRBD1 (6 bases). CDR1 KGHSH and CDR2 LQKENI come from the germline V gene. CDR3 length equals 15 residues. V was cut by 2 bases and J by 5 bases, with 12 bases left in between. This chain's CDR3 is CASSPGRGPNEKLFF. The CDR3 DNA reads as TGTGCCAGCTCACCAGGCAGGGGACCAAATGAAAAACTGTTTTTT.

This sequence joins TRBV5-4 and TRBJ2-7; 7 nucleotides match TRBD2. From germline, CDR1 is SGHNT and CDR2 YYREEE (reference sequence). The CDR3 covers 9 residues. With 8 bases clipped from V and 12 bases from J, the junction kept 5 bases outside the gene matches. The DNA of the CDR3 is TGTGCCAGTTTGACGGGAGGGTACTTC. Residues: CASLTGGYF.

The chain combines TRBV2 with TRBJ1-5; D gene ambiguous. The CDR3 consists of 12 residues. V was shortened by 3 bases and J by 9 bases, with 9 bases between the two germline ends. Germline V gives CDR1 SNHLY, CDR2 FYNNEI. As DNA, the CDR3 is TGTGCCAGCAGTGAGCGGTTTCGGCCCCAGCATTTT. Translation: CASSERFRPQHF.

This rearrangement joins TRBV25-1 to TRBJ2-1, with 10 bases identical to TRBD2. Germline V gene sequence: CDR1 MGHDK, CDR2 SYGVNS. The ends lost 7 bases at V and 0 bases at J; junction bases unmatched: 3. The CDR3 runs 15 residues. The DNA of the CDR3 is TGTGCCAGCAAGGCTAGCGGGAGCTCCTACAATGAGCAGTTCTTC. Its protein is CASKASGSSYNEQFF.